Following are 30 T cell receptor beta chains from one sample sequenced in a study of PD-1 blockade in classical Hodgkin lymphoma. Here immunoSEQ multiplex PCR was the method, and the copy in TCRdb shows in-frame clones only, minus some. The profile shows approximately 31,000 clones, approximately 79% of them singletons. Time point in this sample: cycle 4 day 1 (C4D1), after 5 to 7 weeks of nivolumab. All patients relapsed after autologous stem cell transplantation, and brentuximab vedotin exposure varied. Magnetic negative selection served to purify CD4+ T cells out of PBMCs that had been thawed. Sample: CD4+ T cells from blood, taken before the fourth cycle of nivolumab. The receptors were gathered from a human donor with classical Hodgkin lymphoma.

J is TRBJ1-5 and V is TRBV18; possible D gene TRBD1, 6 bases. CDR3 size: 15 residues. Trimming took off 1 base at V and 5 bases at J, with 12 bases between the two ends. Per germline, CDR1 KGHSH and CDR2 LQKENI. In nucleotides, the CDR3 is TGTGCCAGCTCACCACAGGGGGGGCGGTATCAGCCCCAGCATTTT. The encoded protein is CASSPQGGRYQPQHF.

V is TRBV7-9 and J is TRBJ1-3; D unresolved. CDR3 size: 15 residues. The germline V gene encodes CDR1 SEHNR and CDR2 FQNEAQ (reference sequence). The V gene lost 5 bases and the J gene lost 0 bases, with 11 bases spanning the gap. The CDR3 DNA sequence: TGTGCCAGCAGCCCCCGTCTGGTCTCTGGAAACACCATATATTTT. Translating gives CASSPRLVSGNTIYF.

The rearrangement joins TRBV19 to TRBJ2-5; tentative D call: TRBD2 (6 bases). The CDR3 spans 14 residues. Germline CDR1 and CDR2: LNHDA and SQIVND (reference sequence). V lost 10 bases and J 3 bases, leaving 18 bases between the germline ends. CDR3 sequence reads: CATSTLATEETQYF. The DNA of the CDR3 is TGTGCCACAAGTACCCTAGCGACGGAAGAGACCCAGTACTTC.

The chain couples TRBV7-6 to TRBJ2-5; D is possibly TRBD2 (6 bases). The length of the CDR3 is 13 residues. CDR1 and CDR2 (germline): SGHVS, FNYEAQ. V was cut by 7 bases and J by 5 bases, with 14 bases left in between. The CDR3 sequence: CASTRESRETQYF. The CDR3 DNA follows: TGTGCCAGCACCCGGGAGTCGCGGGAGACCCAGTACTTC.

This chain links TRBV11-2 with TRBJ2-1; possible D gene TRBD2, 5 bases. Trimming shortened V by 2 bases and J by 10 bases, and 15 bases separated the two germline ends. The germline V gene encodes CDR1 SGHAT and CDR2 FQNNGV. The CDR3 loop spans 14 amino acids. The CDR3 DNA reads as TGTGCCAGCAGCTTATCCCCTAGCAGAGCAGAGCAGTTCTTC. Encoded protein: CASSLSPSRAEQFF.

This clone was seen a single time. V gene TRBV7-9 combines with J gene TRBJ2-3; D is uncertain. Trimming left V 5 bases short and J 5 bases short, with 20 bases between. The CDR3 sequence is 16 residues long. Germline V gene sequence: CDR1 SEHNR, CDR2 FQNEAQ (reference sequence). CDR3 sequence: CASSPGTLISVDTQYF. CDR3 in DNA: TGTGCCAGCAGCCCCGGAACTTTGATTTCCGTAGATACGCAGTATTTT.

The V gene is TRBV5-4, the J gene TRBJ2-1; TRBD1 agrees at 8 bases. The germline CDR1 and CDR2 sequences are SGHNT and YYREEE (reference sequence). This CDR3 spans 15 amino acids. With V trimmed by 4 bases and J by 4 bases, 7 bases remained unmatched. The CDR3 sequence is CASSDKQGGYNEQFF. The CDR3 DNA follows: TGTGCCAGCAGCGACAAACAGGGGGGATACAATGAGCAGTTCTTC.

V gene TRBV6-1 combines with J gene TRBJ1-2; D call uncertain. This CDR3 region has 13 residues. The germline V gene encodes CDR1 MNHNS and CDR2 SASEGT. V was clipped by 8 bases and J by 2 bases, with 12 bases between them. The CDR3 sequence is CASLAGGNYGYTF. The CDR3 nucleotides read TGTGCCAGCCTCGCGGGTGGGAACTATGGCTACACCTTC.

The chain is built from TRBV6-6 and TRBJ2-7; D remains unclear. Trimming took off 8 bases at V and 0 bases at J, with 11 bases between the two ends. This CDR3 has 13 residues. Germline loops: CDR1 MNHNY, CDR2 SVGAGI (reference sequence). In nucleotides, the CDR3 is TGTGCCAGCTACAACGGCAACTCCTACGAGCAGTACTTC. Protein product: CASYNGNSYEQYF.

J is TRBJ2-7 and V is TRBV10-3; D is possibly TRBD1 or TRBD2 (5 bases each). This CDR3 is built from 12 residues. Germline V lookup: CDR1 ENHRY, CDR2 SYGVKD. The CDR3 coding sequence is TGTGCCATCAGTGAACCCCCCGGGACGCAAAACGTC. It is translated as CAISEPPGTQNV.

V and J are TRBV30 and TRBJ2-7, with unresolved D. V was cut by 2 bases and J by 0 bases, with 11 bases left in between. The CDR3 is 14 amino acids. CDR1 and CDR2 (germline): GTSNPN, SVGIG (reference sequence). Here the CDR3 DNA reads TGTGCCTGGAGTTCATTCGGACCCTCCTACGAGCAGTACTTC. Protein sequence: CAWSSFGPSYEQYF.

This chain links TRBV21-1 with TRBJ1-1. TRBV21-1 is assigned pseudogene status. This CDR3 contains 17 residues. The CDR3 DNA sequence: TGTGCCAGCAGCAAAAGGAGGGGGACAACGCCGGACACTGAAGCTTTCTTT. It specifies CASSKRRGTTPDTEAFF.

V gene TRBV4-1 combines with J gene TRBJ1-2, with D maybe TRBD1 (6 bases). Looked up from germline, CDR1 is MGHRA and CDR2 is YSYEKL. V was shortened by 0 bases and J by 7 bases, with 15 bases between the two germline ends. The CDR3 has 15 amino acids. DNA of the CDR3: TGCGCCAGCAGCCAAGAACGCACAGGGTCAAGTGGCTACACCTTC. As protein: CASSQERTGSSGYTF.

The V and J genes are TRBV9 and TRBJ1-2, with TRBD1 matching 11 bases. With 3 bases clipped from V and 4 bases from J, the junction kept 5 bases outside the gene matches. This CDR3 comprises 15 residues. Germline-derived CDR1 and CDR2 are SGDLS and YYNGEE. CDR3 in DNA: TGTGCCAGCAGCGATCCGGGACAGGGGGTCTATGGCTACACCTTC. Encoded protein: CASSDPGQGVYGYTF.

The V call is TRBV6-6, the J call TRBJ1-5; D gene unclear. CDR1 and CDR2 (germline): MNHNY, SVGAGI (reference sequence). V lost 3 bases and J lost 12, with 12 bases in between. The CDR3 has 12 amino acids. The chain's CDR3 is CASSYEGWRQHF. In DNA form, the CDR3 reads TGTGCCAGCAGTTATGAGGGTTGGCGCCAGCATTTT.

This chain's CDR3 is CAWSVRGQGQGLRNSPLHF. The DNA for the CDR3 is TGTGCCTGGAGTGTACGGGGGCAGGGCCAGGGCCTGAGGAATTCACCCCTCCACTTT. The chain joins TRBV30 to TRBJ1-6, with TRBD1 as a possible D gene (6 bases). V lost 0 bases and J lost 7, with 25 bases in between. The CDR3 extends over 19 amino acids. Germline loops: CDR1 GTSNPN, CDR2 SVGIG (reference sequence).

This clone was counted a single time. The junction differs from germline at one of its ends, possibly a read error. The V call is TRBV5-1, the J call TRBJ1-1; D unclear. The CDR3 sequence is 14 residues long. Germline CDR1 reads SGHRS; CDR2 reads YFSETQ. The CDR3 loop reads CASSEEPAGSSLTF. The CDR3 region has the DNA TGCGCCAGCAGCGAAGAGCCCGCGGGGTCCAGTCTAACCTTT.

This sequence joins TRBV19 and TRBJ1-5; 9 bases are shared with TRBD1. The J segment lost 5 bases and the V segment lost 7 bases, leaving 9 bases of the junction unmatched. The V gene's germline CDR1 is LNHDA and CDR2 SQIVND (reference sequence). The CDR3 has 15 residues. In nucleotides, the CDR3 is TGTGCCAGTATTCCGGACAGGGGAGGCGATCAGCCCCAGCATTTT. It is translated as CASIPDRGGDQPQHF.

The chain couples TRBV28 to TRBJ1-2; 9 bases align to TRBD1. CDR1 MDHEN and CDR2 SYDVKM come from the germline V gene. The V gene end was trimmed by 2 bases and the J gene end by 6 bases; junction bases not matched to a gene: 7. This CDR3 spans 15 amino acids. The CDR3 loop reads CASSLPTGQGHGYTF. The CDR3 DNA sequence: TGTGCCAGCAGTTTACCGACGGGACAGGGCCATGGCTACACCTTC.

CDR3 loop: CASSLRDNTEAFF. The CDR3 DNA reads as TGCGCCAGCAGCTTGCGGGATAACACTGAAGCTTTCTTT. This sequence joins TRBV5-1 and TRBJ1-1; D not certain. From germline, CDR1 is SGHRS and CDR2 YFSETQ. Trimming left V 1 base short and J 2 bases short, with 6 bases between. The CDR3 contains 13 residues.

In its sample, this clone was seen once. The CDR3 DNA reads as TGTGCCATCAGTGACGGGGGGCGAAGCACAGATACGCAGTATTTT. This codes for CAISDGGRSTDTQYF. The chain joins TRBV10-3 to TRBJ2-3; D possibly corresponds to TRBD2 (7 bases). The CDR3 consists of 15 residues. CDR1 is ENHRY, CDR2 SYGVKD, per germline. V was clipped by 3 bases and J by 0 bases, with 10 bases between them.

This chain joins TRBV25-1 and TRBJ1-5; D is possibly TRBD1 (6 bases). The CDR3 is 13 amino acids. Germline V gene data show CDR1 as MGHDK and CDR2 as SYGVNS. The ends were cut back, 4 bases at V and 6 bases at J, with 10 bases in the middle. CDR3 bases: TGTGCCAGCAGTGGCGGCAGGGGTCAGCCCCAGCATTTT. Protein sequence: CASSGGRGQPQHF.

This clone came up a few times. This chain uses TRBV7-9 with TRBJ1-2, with TRBD1 identical over 12 bases. J was trimmed by 4 bases and V by 4 bases; bases with no gene match: 7. Germline V gene data show CDR1 as SEHNR and CDR2 as FQNEAQ (reference sequence). This CDR3 is built from 16 residues. The CDR3 here is CASSSGQGALFYGYTF. CDR3 nucleotides: TGTGCCAGCAGCTCGGGACAGGGGGCGCTTTTCTATGGCTACACCTTC. Variable domain in full (rest from reference TRBV7-9 and TRBJ1-2): DTGVSQNPRHKITKRGQNVTFRCDPISEHNRLYWYRQTLGQGPEFLTYFQNEAQLEKSRLLSDRFSAERPKGSFSTLEIQRTEQGDSAMYLCASSSGQGALFYGYTFGSGTRLTVV.

This clone was seen a handful of times. The chain recombines TRBV7-2 with TRBJ1-3, with D unresolved. This CDR3 is 14 amino acids long. The germline V and J ends were trimmed by 4 bases and 2 bases, with 9 bases remaining between them. CDR1 and CDR2 (germline): SGHTA, FQGNSA. CDR3 bases: TGTGCCAGCAGCTCAGGTGGTGCTGGAAACACCATATATTTT. Translation gives CASSSGGAGNTIYF.

The chain couples TRBV5-8 to TRBJ1-5; 8 nucleotides align to TRBD1. The CDR3 spans 16 residues. The V gene's germline CDR1 is SGHTS and CDR2 YDEGEE. The V gene end was trimmed by 4 bases and the J gene end by 4 bases; junction bases not matched to a gene: 10. CDR3 loop: CASSADGTGINQPQHF. The CDR3 bases are TGTGCCAGCAGCGCGGATGGGACAGGAATAAATCAGCCCCAGCATTTT. The full variable domain, completed using reference TRBV5-8 and TRBJ1-5, is EAGVTQSPTHLIKTRGQQATLRCSPISGHTSVYWYQQALGLGLQFLLWYDEGEERNRGNFPPRFSGRQFPNYSSELNVNALELEDSALYLCASSADGTGINQPQHFGDGTRLSIL.

V and J are TRBV5-4 and TRBJ2-7, with D uncertain. Germline V CDR1 and CDR2: SGHNT, YYREEE (reference sequence). This CDR3 is 14 amino acids long. V dropped 0 bases and J dropped 5 bases, with 12 bases sitting between them. CDR3 protein: CASSLDRVPHEQYF. The DNA of the CDR3 is TGTGCCAGCAGCTTGGATAGGGTGCCCCACGAGCAGTACTTC.

This chain uses TRBV7-3 with TRBJ1-3; TRBD1 is a possible D gene (5 bases). This CDR3 contains 14 residues. V lost 4 bases, J lost 7 bases, and 14 bases lay in between. The germline V gene has CDR1 SGHTA and CDR2 FQGTGA. The CDR3 DNA reads as TGTGCCAGCAGCTCCGGGACGGACGGCAACACCATATATTTT. Translating gives CASSSGTDGNTIYF.

The J gene is TRBJ2-7, the V gene TRBV11-2; D is perhaps TRBD1 (6 bases). This CDR3 is built from 15 residues. Between the trimmed V and J ends, which lost 4 bases and 2 bases, there was a span of 15 bases. From germline, CDR1 is SGHAT and CDR2 FQNNGV. CDR3 sequence reads: CASSSRTEAAYEQYF. CDR3 in DNA: TGTGCCAGCAGCTCCCGGACAGAAGCAGCCTACGAGCAGTACTTC.

The chain links TRBV7-2 to TRBJ1-2, with TRBD1 matching over 8 bases. The ends lost 5 bases at V and 4 bases at J; junction bases unmatched: 12. The germline V gene encodes CDR1 SGHTA and CDR2 FQGNSA. The CDR3 is 16 residues long. CDR3 DNA: TGTGCCAGCAGCCCCCGGGGACAGGATGGTGGCTATGGCTACACCTTC. The encoded protein is CASSPRGQDGGYGYTF. Drawing the rest from reference TRBV7-2 and TRBJ1-2, the complete variable domain is GAGVSQSPSNKVTEKGKDVELRCDPISGHTALYWYRQSLGQGLEFLIYFQGNSAPDKSGLPSDRFSAERTGGSVSTLTIQRTQQEDSAVYLCASSPRGQDGGYGYTFGSGTRLTVV.

This chain uses TRBV19 with TRBJ2-5, with TRBD2 identical over 11 bases. V lost 5 bases, J lost 2 bases, and 4 bases stayed unmatched. The CDR3 length is 15 residues. Germline lookup yields CDR1 LNHDA and CDR2 SQIVND (reference sequence). The CDR3 is CASSDRLAGQETQYF. The CDR3 DNA reads TGTGCCAGTAGTGACAGACTAGCGGGGCAAGAGACCCAGTACTTC.